Presented here are 27 T cell receptor beta chains from one specimen sequenced in a study of cytomegalovirus exposure and HLA in healthy donors. With 60 Vbeta and 13 Jbeta primers, the PCR was carried out. Repertoires were generated with immunoSEQ multiplex PCR, while TCRdb's copy carries only in-frame clones and drops some. The top ten hold roughly 2% of the sample, which has under 200,000 clones, roughly 72% seen once. The specimen sequenced was PBMCs. All receptors come from a man aged 25-45 years in good health and CMV-seronegative.

The rearrangement uses TRBV6-5 and TRBJ2-7, with TRBD1 matching 9 bases. Germline assignment: CDR1 MNHEY and CDR2 SVGAGI. This CDR3 region has 15 residues. V lost 6 bases to trimming and J lost 3 bases; unmatched junction nucleotides: 9. The CDR3 sequence: CASSRQGGTNYEQYF. CDR3 coding DNA: TGTGCCAGCAGCCGACAGGGGGGTACCAACTACGAGCAGTACTTC.

The CDR3: CASSSAAWGTSGTNTGELFF. The CDR3, as DNA: TGTGCCAGCAGTTCCGCCGCGTGGGGGACTAGCGGTACGAACACCGGGGAGCTGTTTTTT. This chain links TRBV28 with TRBJ2-2; TRBD2 matches 11 bases. Germline loops: CDR1 MDHEN, CDR2 SYDVKM. The CDR3 is 20 amino acids. Trimming removed 4 bases from V and 0 bases from J; junction bases left unmatched: 13. Based on the CDR3 plus reference TRBV28 and TRBJ2-2, the full variable domain is DVKVTQSSRYLVKRTGEKVFLECVQDMDHENMFWYRQDPGLGLRLIYFSYDVKMKEKGDIPEGYSVSREKKERFSLILESASTNQTSMYLCASSSAAWGTSGTNTGELFFGEGSRLTVL.

The chain carries TRBV5-4 and TRBJ1-1, with 9 bases fitting TRBD1. The CDR3 sequence is 14 residues long. V lost 4 bases to trimming and J lost 5 bases; unmatched junction nucleotides: 6. Germline loops: CDR1 SGHNT, CDR2 YYREEE (reference sequence). Written as DNA, the CDR3 is TGTGCCAGCAGCAGACAGGGGGTTCGGACTGAAGCTTTCTTT. Residues: CASSRQGVRTEAFF.

This clone was seen a handful of times. The chain links TRBV6-4 to TRBJ2-1; D is unclear. V shed 5 bases and J shed 11 bases, with 19 bases lying between them. There are 14 residues in the CDR3. The germline CDR1 and CDR2 sequences are MRHNA and SNTAGT. CDR3 residues: CASSIAADQKQQFF. In DNA, the CDR3 is TGTGCCAGCAGTATTGCGGCAGATCAAAAGCAGCAGTTCTTC.

The chain has TRBV7-3 and TRBJ2-1; 8 bases agree with TRBD2. The CDR3 runs 15 residues. V trimming: 5 bases; J trimming: 10 bases; junction bases outside the gene matches: 13. CDR1 is SGHTA and CDR2 is FQGTGA in the germline V gene. CDR3 in DNA: TGTGCCAGCAGCATACTAGCGGCCTCGAAGGGGGAGCAGTTCTTC. This encodes CASSILAASKGEQFF.

This clone appeared once. The V call is TRBV7-9, the J call TRBJ2-1; D might be TRBD2 (6 bases). CDR1 and CDR2 from the germline V gene are SEHNR and FQNEAQ (reference sequence). The CDR3 has 15 amino acids. V gave up 5 bases and J gave up 9 bases, with 20 bases separating them. CDR3 region: CASSEEGNILVEQFF. The CDR3 DNA follows: TGTGCCAGCAGCGAGGAGGGGAATATCTTGGTTGAGCAGTTCTTC.

J is TRBJ1-2 and V is TRBV2; D unresolved. CDR3 length: 14 residues. Germline CDR1 reads SNHLY; CDR2 reads FYNNEI. V lost 1 base and J 8 bases, leaving 14 bases between the germline ends. The CDR3 DNA reads as TGTGCCAGCAGTGAAGTTTATTCGGCAGGAGGCTACACCTTC. Translating it yields CASSEVYSAGGYTF. Complete variable domain (other parts from reference TRBV2 and TRBJ1-2): EPEVTQTPSHQVTQMGQEVILRCVPISNHLYFYWYRQILGQKVEFLVSFYNNEISEKSEIFDDQFSVERPDGSNFTLKIRSTKLEDSAMYFCASSEVYSAGGYTFGSGTRLTVV.

This clone turned up a few times. The chain carries TRBV5-1 and TRBJ2-2; possible D gene TRBD2, 5 bases. V dropped 3 bases and J dropped 6 bases, with 9 bases sitting between them. The CDR3 runs to 13 residues. Germline loops: CDR1 SGHRS, CDR2 YFSETQ. This CDR3 reads CASSYKAAGELFF. The CDR3 DNA reads TGCGCCAGCAGCTACAAAGCGGCCGGGGAGCTGTTTTTT.

The gene calls are TRBV5-4 and TRBJ1-3; TRBD1 might be the D (5 bases). Trimming took 3 bases from V and 4 from J, leaving 8 bases between them. The germline CDR1 and CDR2 sequences are SGHNT and YYREEE (reference sequence). The CDR3 runs to 13 residues. This chain's CDR3 is CASSSYRGNTIYF. CDR3 nucleotides: TGTGCCAGCAGCTCCTACAGGGGAAACACCATATATTTT.

CDR3: CASRPPGIQNTEAFF. The CDR3, as DNA: TGTGCCAGCAGGCCGCCGGGTATCCAGAACACTGAAGCTTTCTTT. V gene TRBV28 combines with J gene TRBJ1-1; D remains unclear. This CDR3 comprises 15 residues. The germline gives CDR1 MDHEN, CDR2 SYDVKM. V was clipped by 6 bases and J by 1 base, with 15 bases between them.

This clone appeared once. The CDR3 is CAISHRVADTQYF. DNA of the CDR3: TGTGCCATCAGCCACAGGGTTGCAGATACGCAGTATTTT. This sequence joins TRBV10-3 and TRBJ2-3, with a possible D match to TRBD1 (6 bases). V was cut by 6 bases and J by 4 bases, with 11 bases left in between. The CDR3 totals 13 residues. CDR1 is ENHRY, CDR2 SYGVKD, per germline.

This chain links TRBV10-2 with TRBJ1-6, with D perhaps TRBD1 (5 bases). Per germline, CDR1 WSHSY and CDR2 SAAADI. The CDR3 totals 18 residues. V gave up 6 bases and J gave up 0 bases, with 18 bases separating them. The DNA for the CDR3 is TGCGCCAGCAGGACTTTAGACAGCCTCTTCTCCTATAATTCACCCCTCCACTTT. The encoded protein is CASRTLDSLFSYNSPLHF.

J is TRBJ2-6 and V is TRBV19, with a tentative D call TRBD2 (5 bases). The germline V gene encodes CDR1 LNHDA and CDR2 SQIVND (reference sequence). The germline V and J ends were trimmed by 3 bases and 0 bases, with 21 bases remaining between them. The CDR3 is 20 amino acids. The CDR3 coding sequence is TGTGCCAGTAGTATGAGTCTGGCGGGCATGACGAACTCTGGGGCCAACGTCCTGACTTTC. The encoded protein is CASSMSLAGMTNSGANVLTF.

This chain connects TRBV27 to TRBJ2-7; TRBD1 agrees at 7 bases. Germline CDR1 reads MNHEY; CDR2 reads SMNVEV (reference sequence). The CDR3 runs to 15 residues. V dropped 6 bases and J dropped 5; count of bases not matched to a gene: 13. CDR3 in amino acids: CASRGRDRVGDEQYF. As DNA, the CDR3 is TGTGCCAGCAGGGGGAGAGACAGGGTCGGCGACGAGCAGTACTTC.

The chain carries TRBV27 and TRBJ2-5, with 7 positions matching TRBD1. Germline values: CDR1 MNHEY, CDR2 SMNVEV (reference sequence). V lost 4 bases to trimming and J lost 4 bases; unmatched junction nucleotides: 6. This CDR3 has 14 amino acids. CDR3 sequence (DNA): TGTGCCAGCAGTTGGACAGGTACCGGAGAGACCCAGTACTTC. It specifies CASSWTGTGETQYF.

The chain has TRBV7-3 and TRBJ2-5; TRBD1 aligns across 8 bases. The V gene's germline CDR1 is SGHTA and CDR2 FQGTGA. V shed 4 bases and J 4 bases; nucleotides not matched to a gene: 2. This CDR3 comprises 13 residues. The DNA of the CDR3 is TGTGCCAGCAGCTCGACAGGGGCAGAGACCCAGTACTTC. Its translation: CASSSTGAETQYF.

This chain links TRBV5-1 with TRBJ2-7, with D perhaps TRBD2 (5 bases). The CDR3 consists of 14 residues. V was trimmed by 4 bases and J by 2 bases, leaving 13 bases between them. The germline gives CDR1 SGHRS, CDR2 YFSETQ. CDR3 coding DNA: TGCGCCAGCAGCGGGAGAGGGAACGCCTACGAGCAGTACTTC. Translated: CASSGRGNAYEQYF.

V usage is TRBV4-2 and J usage is TRBJ2-2; D is uncertain. The CDR3 sequence is 12 residues long. Trimming removed 1 base from V and 5 bases from J, with 2 bases in between. The V gene's germline CDR1 is LGHNA and CDR2 YNFKEQ. The CDR3 DNA reads as TGTGCCAGCAGCCAAGTAACCGGGGAGCTGTTTTTT. It encodes CASSQVTGELFF.

This clone showed up just a few times. V gene TRBV28 combines with J gene TRBJ2-1, with TRBD1 matching over 7 bases. V was clipped by 6 bases and J by 3 bases; unmatched bases: 14. The CDR3 extends over 17 amino acids. Germline V lookup: CDR1 MDHEN, CDR2 SYDVKM. CDR3 protein: CASRGGIRQGYYNEQFF. The CDR3 DNA is TGTGCCAGCAGAGGAGGCATTCGACAGGGATACTACAATGAGCAGTTCTTC. Variable domain in full (rest from reference TRBV28 and TRBJ2-1): DVKVTQSSRYLVKRTGEKVFLECVQDMDHENMFWYRQDPGLGLRLIYFSYDVKMKEKGDIPEGYSVSREKKERFSLILESASTNQTSMYLCASRGGIRQGYYNEQFFGPGTRLTVL.

V is TRBV18 and J is TRBJ1-1; D unresolved. V was cut by 1 base and J by 4 bases, with 4 bases left in between. Germline lookup yields CDR1 KGHSH and CDR2 LQKENI. The CDR3 contains 12 residues. CDR3 amino acids: CASSPLSTEAFF. CDR3 DNA sequence: TGTGCCAGCTCACCACTCTCCACTGAAGCTTTCTTT. Looking up the rest from reference TRBV18 and TRBJ1-1 gives the full variable domain: NAGVMQNPRHLVRRRGQEARLRCSPMKGHSHVYWYRQLPEEGLKFMVYLQKENIIDESGMPKERFSAEFPKEGPSILRIQQVVRGDSAAYFCASSPLSTEAFFGQGTRLTVV.

This chain links TRBV4-1 with TRBJ2-1; 9 nucleotides line up with TRBD1. The CDR3 is 17 amino acids. J lost 3 bases, V lost 5 bases, and 11 bases had no gene match. Germline assignment: CDR1 MGHRA and CDR2 YSYEKL. CDR3 nucleotides: TGCGCCAGCAGCTTCAGCCCCCGGGACAGGGACTACAATGAGCAGTTCTTC. This encodes CASSFSPRDRDYNEQFF.

V gene TRBV5-6 combines with J gene TRBJ1-2; D uncertain. Trimming removed 3 bases from V and 1 base from J, with 16 bases in between. CDR3 size: 16 residues. Germline assignment: CDR1 SGHDT and CDR2 YYEEEE. CDR3 region: CASSSDTGRSNYGYTF. As DNA, the CDR3 is TGTGCCAGCAGCTCCGATACTGGGAGGAGTAACTATGGCTACACCTTC.

DNA of the CDR3: TGTGCCAGCAGTTATCGAGACTATAATTCACCCCTCCACTTT. Protein product: CASSYRDYNSPLHF. V is TRBV6-5 and J is TRBJ1-6; the D is unclear. The CDR3 is made up of 14 amino acids. With 3 bases removed from V and 3 bases from J, the gap between germline ends came to 6 bases. Germline CDR1 reads MNHEY; CDR2 reads SVGAGI.

The chain is built from TRBV6-5 and TRBJ2-3, with D maybe TRBD2 (6 bases). In germline, CDR1 is MNHEY, CDR2 SVGAGI. Trimming shortened V by 6 bases and J by 5 bases, and 15 bases separated the two germline ends. The CDR3 has 14 residues. The CDR3 DNA follows: TGTGCCAGCAGCCCAGTGGTGGGGGGAGATACGCAGTATTTT. This gives the protein CASSPVVGGDTQYF.

This clone was recorded once. The chain links TRBV29-1 to TRBJ1-1; D may be TRBD1 (6 bases). Trimming removed 7 bases at V and 1 base at J, with 10 bases between. From germline, CDR1 is SQVTM and CDR2 ANQGSEA. The length of the CDR3 is 12 residues. CDR3 sequence reads: CSALTGNTEAFF. The CDR3 nucleotides are TGCAGCGCCCTGACAGGGAACACTGAAGCTTTCTTT.

V gene TRBV28 combines with J gene TRBJ2-7; D is perhaps TRBD1 (5 bases). Looked up from germline, CDR1 is MDHEN and CDR2 is SYDVKM. CDR3 length equals 15 residues. V was pared by 6 bases and J by 3 bases, with 18 bases between. CDR3: CASRPPIQGYYEQYF. The CDR3 DNA reads as TGTGCCAGCAGGCCCCCAATCCAGGGCTACTACGAGCAGTACTTC.

The chain uses TRBV4-1 and TRBJ2-1; maybe TRBD2 (5 bases). This CDR3 is built from 14 residues. The germline gives CDR1 MGHRA, CDR2 YSYEKL. With 1 base removed from V and 10 bases from J, the gap between germline ends came to 14 bases. The DNA of the CDR3 is TGCGCCAGCAGCCAAGTTACTAGTCCAACGGAGCAGTTCTTC. It translates to CASSQVTSPTEQFF.